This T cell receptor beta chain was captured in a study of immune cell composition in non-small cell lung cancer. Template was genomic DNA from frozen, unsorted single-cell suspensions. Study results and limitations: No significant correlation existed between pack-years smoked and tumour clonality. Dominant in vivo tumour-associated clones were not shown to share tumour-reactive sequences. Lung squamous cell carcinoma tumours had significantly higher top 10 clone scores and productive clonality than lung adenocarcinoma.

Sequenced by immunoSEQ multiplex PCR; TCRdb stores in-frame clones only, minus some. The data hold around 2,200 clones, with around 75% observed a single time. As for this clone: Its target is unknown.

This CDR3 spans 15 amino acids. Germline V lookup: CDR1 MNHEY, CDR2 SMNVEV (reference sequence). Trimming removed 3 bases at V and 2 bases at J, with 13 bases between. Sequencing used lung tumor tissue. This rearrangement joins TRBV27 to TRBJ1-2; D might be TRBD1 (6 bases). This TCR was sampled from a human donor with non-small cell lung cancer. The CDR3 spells CASSFGQGLNYGYTF. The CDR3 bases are TGTGCCAGCAGTTTTGGGCAGGGGCTCAACTATGGCTACACCTTC.